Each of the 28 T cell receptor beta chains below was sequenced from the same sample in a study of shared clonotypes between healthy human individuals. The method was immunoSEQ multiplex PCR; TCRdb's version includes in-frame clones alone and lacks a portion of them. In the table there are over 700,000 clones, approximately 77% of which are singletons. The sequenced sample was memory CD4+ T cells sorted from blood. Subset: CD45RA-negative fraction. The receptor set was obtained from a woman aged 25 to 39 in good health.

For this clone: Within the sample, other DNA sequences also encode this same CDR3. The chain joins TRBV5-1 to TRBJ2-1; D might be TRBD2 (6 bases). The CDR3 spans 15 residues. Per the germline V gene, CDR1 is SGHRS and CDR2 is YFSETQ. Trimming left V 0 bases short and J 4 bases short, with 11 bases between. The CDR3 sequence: CASSLASGSYNEQFF. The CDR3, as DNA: TGCGCCAGCAGCTTGGCCAGCGGGTCGTACAATGAGCAGTTCTTC.

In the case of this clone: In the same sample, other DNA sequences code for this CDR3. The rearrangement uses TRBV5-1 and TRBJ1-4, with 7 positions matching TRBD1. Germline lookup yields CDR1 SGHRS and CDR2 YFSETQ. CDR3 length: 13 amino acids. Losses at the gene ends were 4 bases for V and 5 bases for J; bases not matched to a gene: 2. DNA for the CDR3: TGCGCCAGCAGCCTCAGGGGGAATGAAAAACTGTTTTTT. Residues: CASSLRGNEKLFF. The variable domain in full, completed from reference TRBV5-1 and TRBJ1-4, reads KAGVTQTPRYLIKTRGQQVTLSCSPISGHRSVSWYQQTPGQGLQFLFEYFSETQRNKGNFPGRFSGRQFSNSRSEMNVSTLELGDSALYLCASSLRGNEKLFFGSGTQLSVL.

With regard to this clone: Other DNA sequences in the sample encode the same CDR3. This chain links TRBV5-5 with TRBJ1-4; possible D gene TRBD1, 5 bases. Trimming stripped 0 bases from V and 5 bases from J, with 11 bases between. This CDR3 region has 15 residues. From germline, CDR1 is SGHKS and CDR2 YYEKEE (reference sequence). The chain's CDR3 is CASSLDPGPNEKLFF. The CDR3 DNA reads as TGTGCCAGCAGCTTGGACCCAGGGCCCAATGAAAAACTGTTTTTT.

The CDR3 here is CASSQVQGNQPQHF. The DNA for the CDR3 is TGTGCCAGCAGCCAAGTACAGGGGAACCAGCCCCAGCATTTT. V and J are TRBV4-2 and TRBJ1-5, with 7 bases matching TRBD1. Germline lookup yields CDR1 LGHNA and CDR2 YNFKEQ. The CDR3 sequence is 14 residues long. V was pared by 1 base and J by 7 bases, with 4 bases of the junction left unmatched.

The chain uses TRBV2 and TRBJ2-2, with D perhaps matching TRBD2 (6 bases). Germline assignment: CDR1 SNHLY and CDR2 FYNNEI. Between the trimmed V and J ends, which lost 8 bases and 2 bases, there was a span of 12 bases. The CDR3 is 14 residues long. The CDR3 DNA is TGTGCCAGCTGGGCTAGCGCAAACACCGGGGAGCTGTTTTTT. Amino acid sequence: CASWASANTGELFF.

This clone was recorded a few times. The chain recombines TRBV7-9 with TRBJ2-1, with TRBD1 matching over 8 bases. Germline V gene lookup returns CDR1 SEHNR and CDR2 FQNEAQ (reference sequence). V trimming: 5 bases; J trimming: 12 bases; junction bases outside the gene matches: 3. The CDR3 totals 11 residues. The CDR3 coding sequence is TGTGCCAGCAGCCCCGGGACAGGGCAGTTCTTC. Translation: CASSPGTGQFF.

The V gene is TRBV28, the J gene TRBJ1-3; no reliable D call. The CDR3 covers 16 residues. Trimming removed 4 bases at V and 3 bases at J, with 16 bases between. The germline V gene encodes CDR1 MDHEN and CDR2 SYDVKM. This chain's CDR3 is CASSSTALHFGNTIYF. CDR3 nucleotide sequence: TGTGCCAGCAGTTCAACAGCCTTACATTTTGGAAACACCATATATTTT.

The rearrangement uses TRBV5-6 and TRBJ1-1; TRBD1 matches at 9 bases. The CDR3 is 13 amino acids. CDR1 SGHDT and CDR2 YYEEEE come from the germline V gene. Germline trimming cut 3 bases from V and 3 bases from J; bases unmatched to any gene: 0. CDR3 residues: CASSWTGDTEAFF. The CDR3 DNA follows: TGTGCCAGCAGCTGGACAGGGGACACTGAAGCTTTCTTT.

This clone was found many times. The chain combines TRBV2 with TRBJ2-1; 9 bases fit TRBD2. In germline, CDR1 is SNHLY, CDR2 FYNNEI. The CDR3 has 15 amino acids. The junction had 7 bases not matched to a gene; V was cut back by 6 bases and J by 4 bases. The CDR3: CASRVELAGYNEQFF. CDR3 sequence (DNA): TGTGCCAGCAGGGTCGAGCTAGCGGGGTACAATGAGCAGTTCTTC. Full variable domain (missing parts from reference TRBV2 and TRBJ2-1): EPEVTQTPSHQVTQMGQEVILRCVPISNHLYFYWYRQILGQKVEFLVSFYNNEISEKSEIFDDQFSVERPDGSNFTLKIRSTKLEDSAMYFCASRVELAGYNEQFFGPGTRLTVL.

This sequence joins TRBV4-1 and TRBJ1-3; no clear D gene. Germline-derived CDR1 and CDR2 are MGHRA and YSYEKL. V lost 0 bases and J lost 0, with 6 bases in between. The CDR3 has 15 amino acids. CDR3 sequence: CASSQEHLSGNTIYF. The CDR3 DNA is TGCGCCAGCAGCCAAGAACATCTCTCTGGAAACACCATATATTTT.

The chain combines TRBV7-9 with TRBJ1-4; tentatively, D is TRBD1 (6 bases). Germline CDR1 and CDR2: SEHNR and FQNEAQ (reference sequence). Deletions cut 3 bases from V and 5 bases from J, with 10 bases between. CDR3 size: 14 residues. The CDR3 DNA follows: TGTGCCAGCAGCTTGGGGGCCGGGAATGAAAAACTGTTTTTT. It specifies CASSLGAGNEKLFF.

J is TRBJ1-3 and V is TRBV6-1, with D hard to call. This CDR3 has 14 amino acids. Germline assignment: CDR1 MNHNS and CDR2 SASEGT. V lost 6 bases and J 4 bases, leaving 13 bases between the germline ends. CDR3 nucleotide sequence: TGTGCCAGCAGACAACCCCAACTGGGAAACACCATATATTTT. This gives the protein CASRQPQLGNTIYF.

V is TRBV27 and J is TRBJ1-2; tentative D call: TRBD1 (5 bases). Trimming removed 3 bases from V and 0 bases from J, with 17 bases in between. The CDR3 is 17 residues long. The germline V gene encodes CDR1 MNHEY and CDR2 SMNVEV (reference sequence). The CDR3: CASSFRVGAATNYGYTF. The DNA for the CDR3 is TGTGCCAGCAGTTTTAGAGTTGGGGCGGCTACTAACTATGGCTACACCTTC.

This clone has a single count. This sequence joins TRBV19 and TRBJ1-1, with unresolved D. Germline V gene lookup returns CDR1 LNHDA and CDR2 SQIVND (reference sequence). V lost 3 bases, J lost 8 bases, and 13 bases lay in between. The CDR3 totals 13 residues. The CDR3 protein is CASSIRRGTEAFF. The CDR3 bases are TGTGCCAGTAGTATTCGTCGAGGAACCGAAGCTTTCTTT.

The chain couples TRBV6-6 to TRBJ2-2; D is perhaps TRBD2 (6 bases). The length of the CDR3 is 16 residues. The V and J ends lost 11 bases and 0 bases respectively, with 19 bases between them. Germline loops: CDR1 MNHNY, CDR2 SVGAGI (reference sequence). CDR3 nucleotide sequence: TGTGCCGCAAACGGGCGGGGAACTTCGAACACCGGGGAGCTGTTTTTT. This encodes CAANGRGTSNTGELFF.

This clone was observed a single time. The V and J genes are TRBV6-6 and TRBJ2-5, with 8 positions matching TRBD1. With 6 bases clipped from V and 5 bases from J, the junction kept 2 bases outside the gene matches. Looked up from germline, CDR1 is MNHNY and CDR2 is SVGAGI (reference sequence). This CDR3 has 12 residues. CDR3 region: CASRGQEETQYF. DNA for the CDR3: TGTGCCAGCAGGGGACAGGAGGAGACCCAGTACTTC.

This CDR3 reads CASSPGQGADTQYF. The CDR3 DNA sequence: TGTGCCAGCAGCCCCGGGCAGGGGGCAGATACGCAGTATTTT. The chain carries TRBV6-1 and TRBJ2-3, with TRBD1 matching 7 bases. The germline V gene has CDR1 MNHNS and CDR2 SASEGT. J was trimmed by 4 bases and V by 6 bases; bases with no gene match: 7. The CDR3 extends over 14 amino acids.

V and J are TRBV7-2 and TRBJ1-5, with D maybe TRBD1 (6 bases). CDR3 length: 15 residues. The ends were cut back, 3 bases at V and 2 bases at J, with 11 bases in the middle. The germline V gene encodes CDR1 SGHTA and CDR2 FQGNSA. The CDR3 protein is CASSLNRVGNQPQHF. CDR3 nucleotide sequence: TGTGCCAGCAGCTTGAACAGGGTGGGCAATCAGCCCCAGCATTTT.

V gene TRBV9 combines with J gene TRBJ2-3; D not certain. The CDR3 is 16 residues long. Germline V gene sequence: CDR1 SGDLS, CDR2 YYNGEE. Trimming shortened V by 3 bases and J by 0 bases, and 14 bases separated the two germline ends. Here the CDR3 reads CASSARWQASTDTQYF. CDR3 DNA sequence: TGTGCCAGCAGCGCCAGATGGCAGGCTAGCACAGATACGCAGTATTTT. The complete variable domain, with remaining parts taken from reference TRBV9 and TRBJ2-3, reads DSGVTQTPKHLITATGQRVTLRCSPRSGDLSVYWYQQSLDQGLQFLIQYYNGEERAKGNILERFSAQQFPDLHSELNLSSLELGDSALYFCASSARWQASTDTQYFGPGTRLTVL.

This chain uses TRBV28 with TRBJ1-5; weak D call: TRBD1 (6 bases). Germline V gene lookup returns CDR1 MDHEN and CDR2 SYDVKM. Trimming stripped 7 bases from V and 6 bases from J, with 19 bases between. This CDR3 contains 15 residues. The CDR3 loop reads CASNPAGQGRQPQHF. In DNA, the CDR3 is TGTGCCAGCAACCCTGCCGGTCAGGGGCGTCAGCCCCAGCATTTT.

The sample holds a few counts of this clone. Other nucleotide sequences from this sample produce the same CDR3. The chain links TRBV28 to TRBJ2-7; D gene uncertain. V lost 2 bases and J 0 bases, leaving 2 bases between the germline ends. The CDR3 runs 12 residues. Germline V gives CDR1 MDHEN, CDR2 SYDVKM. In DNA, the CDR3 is TGTGCCAGCAGTTTAAACTCCTACGAGCAGTACTTC. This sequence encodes CASSLNSYEQYF. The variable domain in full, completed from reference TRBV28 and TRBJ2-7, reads DVKVTQSSRYLVKRTGEKVFLECVQDMDHENMFWYRQDPGLGLRLIYFSYDVKMKEKGDIPEGYSVSREKKERFSLILESASTNQTSMYLCASSLNSYEQYFGPGTRLTVT.

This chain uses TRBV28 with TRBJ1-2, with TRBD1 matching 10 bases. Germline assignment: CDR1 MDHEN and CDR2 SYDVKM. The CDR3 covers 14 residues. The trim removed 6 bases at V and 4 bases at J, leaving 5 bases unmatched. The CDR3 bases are TGTGCCAGCAGGGGGGGGACAGGGGCCTATGGCTACACCTTC. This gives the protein CASRGGTGAYGYTF.

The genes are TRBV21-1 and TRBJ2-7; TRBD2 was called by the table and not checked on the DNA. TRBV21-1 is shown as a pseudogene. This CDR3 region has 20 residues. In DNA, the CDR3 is TGTGCCAGCAGCAAAGCGCTTTTGGGACTAGCGAGACAACCCTCCTACGAGCAGTACTTC. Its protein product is CASSKALLGLARQPSYEQYF.

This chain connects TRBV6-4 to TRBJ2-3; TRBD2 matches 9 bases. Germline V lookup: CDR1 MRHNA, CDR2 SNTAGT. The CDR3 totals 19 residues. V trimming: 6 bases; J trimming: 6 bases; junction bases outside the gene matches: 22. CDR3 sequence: CASSTKTAGGPSSGDTQYF. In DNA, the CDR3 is TGTGCCAGCAGCACGAAAACCGCGGGAGGGCCATCGTCAGGCGATACGCAGTATTTT.

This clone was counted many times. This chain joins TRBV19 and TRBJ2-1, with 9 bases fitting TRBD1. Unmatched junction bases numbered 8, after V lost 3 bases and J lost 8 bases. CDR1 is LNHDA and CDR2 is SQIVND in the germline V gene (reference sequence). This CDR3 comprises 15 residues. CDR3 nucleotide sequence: TGTGCCAGTAGTATGGGACAGGGCATGCTGCATGAGCAGTTCTTC. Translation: CASSMGQGMLHEQFF.

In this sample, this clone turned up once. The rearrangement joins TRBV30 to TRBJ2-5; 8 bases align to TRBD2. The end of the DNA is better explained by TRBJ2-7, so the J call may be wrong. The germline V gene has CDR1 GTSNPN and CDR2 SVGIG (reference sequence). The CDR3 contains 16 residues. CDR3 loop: CAWSEEAGAHSYEQYF. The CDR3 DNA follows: TGTGCCTGGAGTGAAGAAGCGGGAGCACACTCCTACGAGCAGTACTTC.

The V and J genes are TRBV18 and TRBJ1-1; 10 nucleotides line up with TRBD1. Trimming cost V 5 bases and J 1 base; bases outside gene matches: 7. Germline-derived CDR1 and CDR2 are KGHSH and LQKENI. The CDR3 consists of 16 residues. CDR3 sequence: CASSIGRDRGNTEAFF. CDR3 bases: TGTGCCAGCTCAATCGGCCGGGACAGGGGGAACACTGAAGCTTTCTTT.

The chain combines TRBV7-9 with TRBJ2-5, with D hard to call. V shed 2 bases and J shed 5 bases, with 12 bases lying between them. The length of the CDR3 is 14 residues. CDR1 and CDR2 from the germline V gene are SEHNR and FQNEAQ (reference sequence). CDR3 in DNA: TGTGCCAGCAGCTTATTAAGGGTGGGTGAGACCCAGTACTTC. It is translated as CASSLLRVGETQYF.